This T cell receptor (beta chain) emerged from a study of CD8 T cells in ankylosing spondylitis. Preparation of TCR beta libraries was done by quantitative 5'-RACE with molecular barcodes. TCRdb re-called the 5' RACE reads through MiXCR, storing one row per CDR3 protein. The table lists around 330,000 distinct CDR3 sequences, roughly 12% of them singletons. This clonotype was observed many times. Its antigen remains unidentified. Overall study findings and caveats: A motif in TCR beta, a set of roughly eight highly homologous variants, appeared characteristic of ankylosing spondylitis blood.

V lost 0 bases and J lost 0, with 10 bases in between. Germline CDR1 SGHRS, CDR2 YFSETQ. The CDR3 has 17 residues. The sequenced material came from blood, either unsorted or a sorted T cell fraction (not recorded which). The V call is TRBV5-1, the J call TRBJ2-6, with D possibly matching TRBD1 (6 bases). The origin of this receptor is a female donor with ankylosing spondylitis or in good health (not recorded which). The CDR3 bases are TGCGCCAGCAGCTTGGGAGGGACAACCTCTGGGGCCAACGTCCTGACTTTC. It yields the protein CASSLGGTTSGANVLTF.